The 10 T cell receptor beta chains below all came from one sample that was sequenced in a study of T cells after posttransplantation cyclophosphamide (dated by TCRdb to the mid-2010s). Receptor amplification or capture employed the immunoSEQ multiplex PCR assay. This is the immuneACCESS table as TCRdb keeps it, with only in-frame sequences that have V and J called. A part of the clones is gone; compared with another copy, unresolved V genes explain less than half, and the rest is unexplained. The sample data list fewer than 35,000 clones, and 75% to 95% of these were observed just once. The ten biggest clones cover 0.095% to 0.12% of the sample. Viable CD3+CD4+ or CD3+CD8+ cells that were CCR7+CD45RA+CD45RO-CD95-CD27+CD28+ were classified as naive T cells. What was sequenced was naive CD4+ T cells sorted from blood. The receptors were gathered from a man between 25 and 39 years old in good health and a related stem cell transplant donor.

This chain links TRBV7-8 with TRBJ1-2; 9 nucleotides line up with TRBD1. V trimming: 5 bases; J trimming: 5 bases; junction bases outside the gene matches: 9. The CDR3 spans 15 residues. Germline CDR1 and CDR2: SGHVS and FQNEAQ. The chain's CDR3 is CASSRTGQGTYGYTF. The CDR3 coding sequence is TGTGCCAGCAGCCGGACCGGACAGGGGACTTATGGCTACACCTTC.

CDR3 in amino acids: CASSVGGHEKQETQYF. The CDR3 DNA follows: TGTGCCAGCAGCGTTGGGGGACACGAAAAACAAGAGACCCAGTACTTC. This chain connects TRBV7-8 to TRBJ2-5; TRBD1 is a possible D gene (6 bases). Trimming shortened V by 5 bases and J by 2 bases, and 18 bases separated the two germline ends. CDR3 length: 16 amino acids. The V gene's germline CDR1 is SGHVS and CDR2 FQNEAQ.

The V call is TRBV4-1, the J call TRBJ1-4, with D possibly matching TRBD1 (5 bases). The CDR3 runs 16 residues. Germline values: CDR1 MGHRA, CDR2 YSYEKL. The V end lost 0 bases, the J end lost 8 bases, and 16 bases lay between the germline ends. The CDR3 region is CASSQEDSGGREKLFF. For the CDR3, the DNA is TGCGCCAGCAGCCAAGAAGATTCGGGGGGGAGGGAAAAACTGTTTTTT.

The chain recombines TRBV18 with TRBJ1-2; 8 nucleotides agree with TRBD1. This CDR3 is 15 amino acids long. Germline V gene sequence: CDR1 KGHSH, CDR2 LQKENI. V lost 1 base and J lost 8; bases outside the gene matches: 9. Here the CDR3 DNA reads TGTGCCAGCTCACCACAGGGACAGGCTAAGACGGGCTACACCTTC. This gives the protein CASSPQGQAKTGYTF.

In the case of this clone: The identical CDR3 is also encoded by other nucleotide sequences in the sample. The rearrangement links TRBV9 to TRBJ2-3, with D unclear. Trimming removed 0 bases from V and 0 bases from J, with 5 bases in between. This CDR3 spans 14 amino acids. Germline assignment: CDR1 SGDLS and CDR2 YYNGEE. The CDR3 DNA reads as TGTGCCAGCAGCGTAGGAGGCAGCACAGATACGCAGTATTTT. It specifies CASSVGGSTDTQYF.

The chain links TRBV7-3 to TRBJ2-1; maybe TRBD1 (5 bases). Germline values: CDR1 SGHTA, CDR2 FQGTGA. Trimming pared 3 bases from V and 6 bases from J, leaving 9 bases between. CDR3 length: 13 residues. The CDR3 loop is CASSLIRGNEQFF. The CDR3, as DNA: TGTGCCAGCAGCTTGATTAGGGGCAATGAGCAGTTCTTC.

The genes are TRBV5-1 and TRBJ2-6; D not certain. Germline lookup yields CDR1 SGHRS and CDR2 YFSETQ. Trimming took off 3 bases at V and 4 bases at J, with 8 bases between the two ends. This CDR3 has 14 residues. CDR3 nucleotide sequence: TGCGCCAGCAGCTCGTACGGGGGGGCCAACGTCCTGACTTTC. Protein product: CASSSYGGANVLTF.

This clone was found once. This chain links TRBV5-3 with TRBJ1-5, with D perhaps matching TRBD1 (6 bases). TRBV5-3 is noted as an ORF with a role that remains uncertain. Trimming pared 2 bases from V and 2 bases from J, leaving 14 bases between. The CDR3 contains 16 residues. In DNA form, the CDR3 reads TGTGCCAGAAGCTTATGGCGAGGGGGAGGCAATCAGCCCCAGCATTTT. Protein sequence: CARSLWRGGGNQPQHF.

A word on this clone: Other DNA sequences in this specimen translate into the identical CDR3. The gene calls are TRBV7-8 and TRBJ1-6; D unclear. The CDR3 covers 15 residues. V was shortened by 6 bases and J by 8 bases, with 17 bases between the two germline ends. Per the germline V gene, CDR1 is SGHVS and CDR2 is FQNEAQ. As DNA, the CDR3 is TGTGCCAGCAGGAGACGGGGAGGCGGCGATTCACCCCTCCACTTT. The encoded protein is CASRRRGGGDSPLHF.

The rearrangement uses TRBV5-4 and TRBJ2-7, with D possibly matching TRBD2 (7 bases). This CDR3 contains 13 residues. CDR1 is SGHNT and CDR2 is YYREEE in the germline V gene (reference sequence). Trimming stripped 0 bases from V and 6 bases from J, with 10 bases between. This CDR3 reads CASSLAGGLEQYF. For the CDR3, the DNA is TGTGCCAGCAGCTTGGCCGGGGGGCTCGAGCAGTACTTC.